Sequencing of this T cell receptor beta chain was carried out in a study of T cell changes during pregnancy in multiple sclerosis. The protocol was immunoSEQ multiplex PCR, while the TCRdb copy is restricted to in-frame clones and leaves out a portion. This table holds about 40,000 clones, about 90% found once. CDR1 and CDR2 (germline): MGHRA, YSYEKL. This CDR3 is built from 20 residues. Losses at the gene ends were 3 bases for V and 5 bases for J; bases not matched to a gene: 20. The sequence was obtained from a female donor with multiple sclerosis, enrolled in a pregnancy study. The chain combines TRBV4-1 with TRBJ1-5; 9 nucleotides line up with TRBD1. The sequencing used CD4+ T cells from peripheral blood mononuclear cells, collected before pregnancy. CDR3 loop: CASSHAQPGQGIKLDQPQHF. CDR3 sequence (DNA): TGCGCCAGCAGCCACGCCCAACCGGGACAGGGAATTAAATTAGATCAGCCCCAGCATTTT.